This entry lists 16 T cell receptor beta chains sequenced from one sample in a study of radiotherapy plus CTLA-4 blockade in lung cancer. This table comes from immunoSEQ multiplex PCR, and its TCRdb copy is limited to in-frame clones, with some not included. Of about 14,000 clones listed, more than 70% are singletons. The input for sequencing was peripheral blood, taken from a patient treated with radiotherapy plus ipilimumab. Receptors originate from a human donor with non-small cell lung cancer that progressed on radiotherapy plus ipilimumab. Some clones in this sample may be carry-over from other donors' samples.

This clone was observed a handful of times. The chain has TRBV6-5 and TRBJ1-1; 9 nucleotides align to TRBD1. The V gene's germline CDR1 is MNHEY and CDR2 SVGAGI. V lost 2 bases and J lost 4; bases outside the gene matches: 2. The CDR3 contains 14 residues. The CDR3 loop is CASSYLTGGTEAFF. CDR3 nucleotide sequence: TGTGCCAGCAGTTACCTGACAGGGGGCACTGAAGCTTTCTTT.

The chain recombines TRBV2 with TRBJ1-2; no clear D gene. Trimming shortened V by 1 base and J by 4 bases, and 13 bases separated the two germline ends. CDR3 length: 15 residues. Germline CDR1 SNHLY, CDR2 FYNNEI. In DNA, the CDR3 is TGTGCCAGCAGTGAAGAGTGGCTCGGGAGCTATGGCTACACCTTC. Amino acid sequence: CASSEEWLGSYGYTF.

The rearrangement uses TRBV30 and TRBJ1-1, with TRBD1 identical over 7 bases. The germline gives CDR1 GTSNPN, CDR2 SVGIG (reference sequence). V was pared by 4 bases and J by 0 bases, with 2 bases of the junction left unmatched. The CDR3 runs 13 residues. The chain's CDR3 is CAWKGAMNTEAFF. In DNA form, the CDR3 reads TGTGCCTGGAAGGGGGCAATGAACACTGAAGCTTTCTTT.

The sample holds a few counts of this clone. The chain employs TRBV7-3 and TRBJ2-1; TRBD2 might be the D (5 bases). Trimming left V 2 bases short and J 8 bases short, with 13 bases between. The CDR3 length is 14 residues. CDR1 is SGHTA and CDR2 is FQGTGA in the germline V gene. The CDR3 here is CASSLYLAPHEQFF. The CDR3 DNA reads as TGTGCCAGCAGCTTATACTTAGCGCCCCATGAGCAGTTCTTC.

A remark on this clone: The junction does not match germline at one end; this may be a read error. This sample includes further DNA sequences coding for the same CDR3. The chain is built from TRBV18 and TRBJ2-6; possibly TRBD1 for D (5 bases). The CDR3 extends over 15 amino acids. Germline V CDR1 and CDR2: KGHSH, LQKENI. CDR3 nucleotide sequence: TGTGCCAGCTCACCAGACAGCTCTGGAGCCAACGTCCTGACTTTC. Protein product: CASSPDSSGANVLTF.

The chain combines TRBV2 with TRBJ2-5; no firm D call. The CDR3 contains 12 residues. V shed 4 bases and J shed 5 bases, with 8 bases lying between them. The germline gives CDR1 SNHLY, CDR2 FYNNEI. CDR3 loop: CASSVSRETQYF. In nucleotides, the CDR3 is TGTGCCAGCAGTGTTAGCCGCGAGACCCAGTACTTC.

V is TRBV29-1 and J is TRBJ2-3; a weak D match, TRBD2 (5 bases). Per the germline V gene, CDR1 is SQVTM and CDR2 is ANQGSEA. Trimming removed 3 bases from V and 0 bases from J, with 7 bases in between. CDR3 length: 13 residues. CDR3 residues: CSVDRGSTDTQYF. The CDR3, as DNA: TGCAGCGTTGACCGAGGGAGCACAGATACGCAGTATTTT.

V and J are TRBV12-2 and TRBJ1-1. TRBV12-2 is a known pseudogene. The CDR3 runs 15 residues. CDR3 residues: CASRLAIAENTEAFF. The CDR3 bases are TGTGCAAGTCGCTTAGCGATAGCAGAGAACACTGAAGCTTTCTTT.

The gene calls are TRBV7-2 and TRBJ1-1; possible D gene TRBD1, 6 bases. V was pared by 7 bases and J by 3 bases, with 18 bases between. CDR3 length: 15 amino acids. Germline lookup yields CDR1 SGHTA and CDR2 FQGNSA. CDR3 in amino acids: CASTPGGAYHTEAFF. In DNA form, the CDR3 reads TGTGCCAGCACGCCGGGGGGCGCCTATCACACTGAAGCTTTCTTT.

The CDR3: CASSRTSGYEQYF. For the CDR3, the DNA is TGTGCCAGCAGTCGGACTAGCGGCTACGAGCAGTACTTC. V usage is TRBV7-3 and J usage is TRBJ2-7, with 10 bases identical to TRBD2. The J segment lost 3 bases and the V segment lost 6 bases, leaving 2 bases of the junction unmatched. Germline lookup yields CDR1 SGHTA and CDR2 FQGTGA. This CDR3 spans 13 amino acids.

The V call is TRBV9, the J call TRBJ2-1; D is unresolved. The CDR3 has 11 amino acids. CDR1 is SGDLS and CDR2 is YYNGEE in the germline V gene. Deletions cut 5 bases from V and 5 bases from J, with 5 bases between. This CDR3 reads CASRRNNEQFF. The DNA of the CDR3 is TGTGCCAGCAGGAGAAACAATGAGCAGTTCTTC.

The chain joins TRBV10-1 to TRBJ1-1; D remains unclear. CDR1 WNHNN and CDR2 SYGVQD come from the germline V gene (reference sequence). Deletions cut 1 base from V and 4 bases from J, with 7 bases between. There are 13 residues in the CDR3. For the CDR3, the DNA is TGCGCCAGCAGTGAGTTTCCAGGCACTGAAGCTTTCTTT. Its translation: CASSEFPGTEAFF.

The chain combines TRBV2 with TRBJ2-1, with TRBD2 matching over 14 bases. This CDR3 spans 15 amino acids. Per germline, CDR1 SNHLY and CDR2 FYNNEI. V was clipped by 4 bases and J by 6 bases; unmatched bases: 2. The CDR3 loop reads CASSGTSGRSNEQFF. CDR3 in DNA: TGTGCCAGCAGTGGGACTAGCGGGAGGAGCAATGAGCAGTTCTTC.

The CDR3 loop is CASSLDGQLTYGYTF. The CDR3 bases are TGTGCCAGCAGCTTAGATGGACAGCTCACCTATGGCTACACCTTC. V usage is TRBV7-2 and J usage is TRBJ1-2, with a possible D match to TRBD1 (6 bases). The CDR3 totals 15 residues. Germline-derived CDR1 and CDR2 are SGHTA and FQGNSA. The V gene lost 1 base and the J gene lost 4 bases, with 13 bases spanning the gap.

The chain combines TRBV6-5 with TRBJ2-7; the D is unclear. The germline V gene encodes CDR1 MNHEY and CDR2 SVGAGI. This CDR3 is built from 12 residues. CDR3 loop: CVSHGNSYEQYF. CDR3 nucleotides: TGTGTCTCGCACGGCAACAGCTACGAGCAGTACTTC.

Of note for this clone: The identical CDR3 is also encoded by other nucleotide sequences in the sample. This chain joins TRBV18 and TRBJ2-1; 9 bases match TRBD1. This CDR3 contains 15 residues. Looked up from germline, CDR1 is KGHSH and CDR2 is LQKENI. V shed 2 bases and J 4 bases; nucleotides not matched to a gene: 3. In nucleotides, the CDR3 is TGTGCCAGCTCACCAATGACAGGGGGATACAATGAGCAGTTCTTC. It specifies CASSPMTGGYNEQFF.